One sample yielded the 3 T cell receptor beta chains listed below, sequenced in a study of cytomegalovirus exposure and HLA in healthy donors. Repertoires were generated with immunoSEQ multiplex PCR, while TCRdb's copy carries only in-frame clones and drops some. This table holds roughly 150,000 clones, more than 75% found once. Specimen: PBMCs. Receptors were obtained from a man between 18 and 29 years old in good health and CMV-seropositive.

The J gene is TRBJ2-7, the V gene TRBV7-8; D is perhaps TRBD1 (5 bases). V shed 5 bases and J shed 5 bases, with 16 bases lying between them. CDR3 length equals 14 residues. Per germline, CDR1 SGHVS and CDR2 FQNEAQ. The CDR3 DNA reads TGTGCCAGCAGCCCGAGTAGGACATTCCACGAGCAGTACTTC. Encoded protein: CASSPSRTFHEQYF. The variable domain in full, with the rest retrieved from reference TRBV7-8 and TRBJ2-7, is GAGVSQSPRYKVAKRGQDVALRCDPISGHVSLFWYQQALGQGPEFLTYFQNEAQLDKSGLPSDRFFAERPEGSVSTLKIQRTQQEDSAVYLCASSPSRTFHEQYFGPGTRLTVT.

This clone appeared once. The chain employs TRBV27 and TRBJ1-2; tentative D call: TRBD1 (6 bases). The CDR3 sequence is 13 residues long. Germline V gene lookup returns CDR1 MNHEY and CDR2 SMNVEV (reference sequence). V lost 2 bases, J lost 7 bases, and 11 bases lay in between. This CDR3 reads CASSLTGFFGYTF. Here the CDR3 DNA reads TGTGCCAGCAGTTTAACAGGGTTTTTTGGCTACACCTTC.

CDR3 residues: CSVVAASSYEQYF. CDR3 bases: TGCAGCGTAGTAGCGGCCAGCTCCTACGAGCAGTACTTC. This sequence joins TRBV29-1 and TRBJ2-7; a possible D gene is TRBD2 (6 bases). V was shortened by 6 bases and J by 0 bases, with 12 bases between the two germline ends. The germline gives CDR1 SQVTM, CDR2 ANQGSEA. The CDR3 is 13 residues long.